These 20 T cell receptor beta chains originate from one sample sequenced in a study of T-cell memory formation after mild COVID-19. TCRdb ran MiXCR on the 5' RACE reads and lists one entry per CDR3 protein. This sample has about 90,000 distinct CDR3 sequences; approximately 15% occur once, and the top ten carry 39%. The material sequenced was PBMCs or a T cell subset sorted from them (not recorded which). The receptors come from a man aged 18 to 29 who had mild COVID-19 (a few samples of this study predate the infection). Cell type and time point are not known.

About this clonotype: At one end the junction does not follow the germline gene, possibly because of a read error. The CDR3 is CASSFLSMAKKADF. As DNA, the CDR3 is TGTGCCAGCAGCTTCCTATCCATGGCAAAGAAGGCCGACTTC. The chain links TRBV7-8 to TRBJ1-2; D not resolved. The CDR3 has 14 amino acids. Germline values: CDR1 SGHVS, CDR2 FQNEAQ.

This clonotype rates as medium-sized. The gene calls are TRBV10-1 and TRBJ2-3; D not resolved. The length of the CDR3 is 11 residues. Germline CDR1 WNHNN, CDR2 SYGVQD (reference sequence). Trimming stripped 4 bases from V and 8 bases from J, with 7 bases between. CDR3 protein: CASSGIGTQYF. In nucleotides, the CDR3 is TGCGCCAGCAGTGGAATTGGTACGCAGTATTTT.

In this sample, this clonotype turned up a few times. The rearrangement joins TRBV27 to TRBJ2-7; TRBD1 matches at 8 bases. In germline, CDR1 is MNHEY, CDR2 SMNVEV (reference sequence). J was trimmed by 3 bases and V by 2 bases; bases with no gene match: 9. This CDR3 is built from 16 residues. The CDR3 nucleotides read TGTGCCAGCAGTTTAAATGGGGCAGGGGGCGGCTACGAGCAGTACTTC. Translated, it gives CASSLNGAGGGYEQYF.

In its sample, this clonotype was seen a few times. The chain combines TRBV10-3 with TRBJ2-3; TRBD2 matches at 8 bases. CDR1 is ENHRY and CDR2 is SYGVKD in the germline V gene. V was pared by 3 bases and J by 5 bases, with 4 bases of the junction left unmatched. This CDR3 is 14 amino acids long. Here the CDR3 DNA reads TGTGCCATCAGTGAAGACGGGGGGGTAGATACGCAGTATTTT. It codes for CAISEDGGVDTQYF.

In this sample, this clonotype turned up a few times. The chain joins TRBV20-1 to TRBJ2-7; no clear D. V was cut by 0 bases and J by 4 bases, with 10 bases left in between. This CDR3 contains 13 residues. Germline V gene data show CDR1 as DFQATT and CDR2 as SNEGSKA (reference sequence). The CDR3 DNA follows: TGCAGTGCTAGAGATTGGGGTGGGTACGAGCAGTACTTC. The encoded protein is CSARDWGGYEQYF.

This clonotype was counted a few times. The chain has TRBV12-5 and TRBJ1-2; D unclear. V dropped 1 base and J dropped 0 bases, with 15 bases sitting between them. The CDR3 totals 17 residues. Germline V lookup: CDR1 LGHNT, CDR2 FRNRAP. CDR3 amino acids: CASGLGPVDEANYGYTF. In DNA, the CDR3 is TGTGCTAGTGGTTTGGGTCCGGTAGACGAGGCTAACTATGGCTACACCTTC.

This chain links TRBV7-2 with TRBJ2-7, with D possibly matching TRBD2 (6 bases). The CDR3 runs to 14 residues. Germline V lookup: CDR1 SGHTA, CDR2 FQGNSA. Trimming took off 5 bases at V and 6 bases at J, with 17 bases between the two ends. The CDR3 reads CASSIRWDSAEQYF. The CDR3 DNA reads TGTGCCAGCAGCATCCGATGGGACTCAGCCGAGCAGTACTTC.

The rearrangement uses TRBV10-3 and TRBJ2-1; D gene uncertain. Germline loops: CDR1 ENHRY, CDR2 SYGVKD. Trimming pared 4 bases from V and 9 bases from J, leaving 13 bases between. The CDR3 loop spans 13 amino acids. Here the CDR3 reads CAISVLIGREQFF. For the CDR3, the DNA is TGTGCCATCAGTGTTTTAATAGGCCGTGAGCAGTTCTTC.

This clonotype was observed a few times. For the CDR3, the DNA is TGCAGCGTTGGACGAGGACTAGCGGGGCAGAACACCGGGGAGCTGTTTTTT. Translated, it gives CSVGRGLAGQNTGELFF. The genes are TRBV29-1 and TRBJ2-2, with 12 nucleotides matching TRBD2. CDR1 is SQVTM and CDR2 is ANQGSEA in the germline V gene. V shed 4 bases and J 1 base; nucleotides not matched to a gene: 7. There are 17 residues in the CDR3.

The chain couples TRBV6-2 or TRBV6-3 to TRBJ1-1; D is possibly TRBD1 (6 bases). This CDR3 contains 12 residues. V was shortened by 2 bases and J by 9 bases, with 10 bases between the two germline ends. The germline V gene encodes CDR1 MNHEY and CDR2 SVGEGT. The DNA for the CDR3 is TGTGCCAGCAGTTACGGAGGGGGAAAAGCTTTCTTT. This codes for CASSYGGGKAFF.

This clonotype was observed a single time. J is TRBJ1-6 and V is TRBV27; 7 nucleotides align to TRBD1. Germline CDR1 reads MNHEY; CDR2 reads SMNVEV (reference sequence). J lost 7 bases, V lost 1 base, and 7 bases had no gene match. The CDR3 length is 16 residues. The CDR3 sequence: CASSLFQGVRNSPLHF. CDR3 in DNA: TGTGCCAGCAGTTTATTTCAGGGGGTGAGAAATTCACCCCTCCACTTT.

This chain uses TRBV12-3 or TRBV12-4 with TRBJ2-5; 7 bases fit TRBD2. The CDR3 sequence is 16 residues long. V shed 6 bases, J shed 0 bases, and the junction held 10 bases outside the gene matches. The CDR3 sequence is CASSRVTSPDQETQYF. The CDR3 DNA follows: TGTGCCAGCAGCAGGGTGACTAGCCCGGACCAAGAGACCCAGTACTTC.

V and J are TRBV29-1 and TRBJ1-2, with D perhaps TRBD1 (6 bases). Germline V gene sequence: CDR1 SQVTM, CDR2 ANQGSEA. The CDR3 runs 12 residues. Trimming took 8 bases from V and 0 from J, leaving 10 bases between them. DNA of the CDR3: TGCAGCAGTTCAGGGGCTAACTATGGCTACACCTTC. Protein sequence: CSSSGANYGYTF.

This clonotype was seen only a few times. The chain couples TRBV9 to TRBJ2-3; no clear D. Between the trimmed V and J ends, which lost 0 bases and 4 bases, there was a span of 12 bases. The germline V gene encodes CDR1 SGDLS and CDR2 YYNGEE. The CDR3 loop spans 15 amino acids. This CDR3 is CASSVAGLPADTQYF. For the CDR3, the DNA is TGTGCCAGCAGCGTAGCGGGCCTCCCGGCAGATACGCAGTATTTT.

This clonotype was picked up a small number of times. The chain uses TRBV20-1 and TRBJ1-1; D is undetermined. This CDR3 has 15 residues. V lost 4 bases and J 2 bases, leaving 17 bases between the germline ends. Germline assignment: CDR1 DFQATT and CDR2 SNEGSKA (reference sequence). The CDR3 DNA is TGCAGTGCTAAGGCGGAGCCCCATTTTAACACTGAAGCTTTCTTT. Protein product: CSAKAEPHFNTEAFF.

This clonotype was counted between two and nine times. This chain uses TRBV4-3 with TRBJ2-1; no firm D call. Germline values: CDR1 LGHNA, CDR2 YSLEER. V lost 1 base and J lost 7, with 11 bases in between. The CDR3 length is 14 residues. The CDR3 loop is CASSQGYRANEQFF. CDR3 sequence (DNA): TGCGCCAGCAGCCAAGGGTATAGGGCGAATGAGCAGTTCTTC.

The sample holds a few counts of this clonotype. The CDR3 nucleotides are TGCAGCGGCAGGGATGGCACCGGGGAGCTGTTTTTT. It yields the protein CSGRDGTGELFF. This sequence joins TRBV29-1 and TRBJ2-2; D is possibly TRBD1 (5 bases). CDR1 SQVTM and CDR2 ANQGSEA come from the germline V gene. V was trimmed by 7 bases and J by 4 bases, leaving 10 bases between them. This CDR3 is 12 amino acids long.

This clonotype was seen a few times. The J gene is TRBJ2-7, the V gene TRBV4-1; 8 positions match TRBD1. V was pared by 2 bases and J by 2 bases, with 2 bases of the junction left unmatched. This CDR3 contains 14 residues. CDR1 is MGHRA and CDR2 is YSYEKL in the germline V gene. The CDR3 loop is CASSQTGGTYEQYF. The CDR3 nucleotides read TGCGCCAGCAGCCAAACAGGGGGAACCTACGAGCAGTACTTC.

This clonotype was seen more than once but under ten times. This sequence joins TRBV10-3 and TRBJ1-1; D remains ambiguous. Trimming took off 2 bases at V and 0 bases at J, with 13 bases between the two ends. Germline assignment: CDR1 ENHRY and CDR2 SYGVKD. This CDR3 has 16 residues. The CDR3 region has the DNA TGTGCCATCAGTGAGAGCGGGGATCTCATGAACACTGAAGCTTTCTTT. This sequence encodes CAISESGDLMNTEAFF.

The rearrangement uses TRBV29-1 and TRBJ2-7; D could derive from TRBD1 or TRBD2 (7 bases each). V lost 5 bases and J lost 6, with 14 bases in between. Germline lookup yields CDR1 SQVTM and CDR2 ANQGSEA. CDR3 length: 12 amino acids. The CDR3 reads CSVSSGGGEQYV. The CDR3 nucleotides are TGCAGCGTTTCGTCAGGGGGGGGCGAGCAGTACGTC.